The 9 T cell receptor beta chains below all came from one sample that was sequenced in a study of cytomegalovirus exposure and HLA in healthy donors. Measured with immunoSEQ multiplex PCR; TCRdb has only the in-frame clones, and not every one. The sample consists of a few hundred thousand clones, 88% of them appearing once. Sequenced input: PBMCs. These receptors were collected from a man aged 25-45 years in good health and CMV-seronegative.

The chain combines TRBV12-2 with TRBJ1-5. TRBV12-2 is an annotated pseudogene. CDR3 length: 16 residues. The CDR3 here is CASRLPRWQSNQPQHF. DNA for the CDR3: TGTGCAAGTCGCTTGCCGCGGTGGCAGAGCAATCAGCCCCAGCATTTT.

The gene calls are TRBV6-6 and TRBJ2-5, with a tentative D call TRBD1 (5 bases). The CDR3 totals 14 residues. The germline V and J ends were trimmed by 10 bases and 4 bases, with 19 bases remaining between them. Germline CDR1 is MNHNY and CDR2 is SVGAGI (reference sequence). The chain's CDR3 is CANRWHATGETQYF. In nucleotides, the CDR3 is TGTGCCAATAGGTGGCATGCAACAGGAGAGACCCAGTACTTC.

The chain has TRBV7-9 and TRBJ2-7; a possible D gene is TRBD2 (6 bases). Trimming stripped 3 bases from V and 0 bases from J, with 9 bases between. Germline V CDR1 and CDR2: SEHNR, FQNEAQ (reference sequence). CDR3 size: 14 residues. CDR3 in DNA: TGTGCCAGCAGCTTCGTCGGGAGCTCCTACGAGCAGTACTTC. This translates into CASSFVGSSYEQYF.

This clone was found once. The chain employs TRBV6-6 and TRBJ1-4, with D unclear. V lost 5 bases, J lost 0 bases, and 7 bases lay in between. In germline, CDR1 is MNHNY, CDR2 SVGAGI (reference sequence). The CDR3 is 14 residues long. In DNA, the CDR3 is TGTGCCAGCAGTAAAATAGCAACTAATGAAAAACTGTTTTTT. This translates into CASSKIATNEKLFF.

This rearrangement joins TRBV6-5 to TRBJ1-1; 7 bases agree with TRBD1. The CDR3 totals 15 residues. V was pared by 6 bases and J by 4 bases, with 11 bases of the junction left unmatched. Germline CDR1 and CDR2: MNHEY and SVGAGI. The CDR3 region is CASSMHRGDGTEAFF. Here the CDR3 DNA reads TGTGCCAGCAGCATGCACAGGGGAGATGGCACTGAAGCTTTCTTT.

V and J are TRBV5-6 and TRBJ1-1; TRBD1 aligns across 8 bases. V trimming: 4 bases; J trimming: 11 bases; junction bases outside the gene matches: 7. The CDR3 is 12 amino acids. From germline, CDR1 is SGHDT and CDR2 YYEEEE. CDR3 sequence: CASSGDRGSAFF. The CDR3 nucleotides are TGTGCCAGCAGCGGAGACAGGGGTTCGGCTTTCTTT.

This clone has a single count. Other DNA sequences in this specimen translate into the identical CDR3. The chain combines TRBV20-1 with TRBJ1-2, with 7 positions matching TRBD1. Trimming cost V 6 bases and J 4 bases; bases outside gene matches: 2. Germline-derived CDR1 and CDR2 are DFQATT and SNEGSKA (reference sequence). This CDR3 is 11 amino acids long. CDR3 residues: CSARTGYGYTF. The CDR3 region has the DNA TGCAGTGCGCGGACAGGCTATGGCTACACCTTC.

This clone was counted only a few times. The chain recombines TRBV2 with TRBJ1-6; 9 nucleotides agree with TRBD1. This CDR3 comprises 16 residues. From germline, CDR1 is SNHLY and CDR2 FYNNEI. Losses at the gene ends were 11 bases for V and 7 bases for J; bases not matched to a gene: 15. CDR3 DNA sequence: TGTGCCCACCAGGGGCTTGTGACAGGGGGAAATTCACCCCTCCACTTT. Translation: CAHQGLVTGGNSPLHF.

This chain connects TRBV9 to TRBJ1-5, with 7 positions matching TRBD1. In germline, CDR1 is SGDLS, CDR2 YYNGEE. J was trimmed by 2 bases and V by 2 bases; bases with no gene match: 4. This CDR3 comprises 15 residues. The CDR3 loop reads CASSVTGDGNQPQHF. As DNA, the CDR3 is TGTGCCAGCAGCGTTACAGGGGATGGCAATCAGCCCCAGCATTTT.